The clone carrying this TCR beta chain was observed a few times. This CDR3 contains 16 residues. Germline assignment: CDR1 MNHEY and CDR2 SMNVEV (reference sequence). J was trimmed by 5 bases and V by 2 bases; bases with no gene match: 11. Healthy Caucasians made up all donors. The data were taken from a study of identical twins. A single record per CDR3 protein comes from TCRdb applying MiXCR to the 5' RACE reads. The repertoire holds roughly 290,000 distinct CDR3 sequences, around 8.8% seen once, with over 2% in the top ten. These sequences were also reported in another study, on yellow fever vaccine responses in identical twins.

This TCR came from a woman aged 18 to 35 in good health. This rearrangement joins TRBV27 to TRBJ2-7, with 8 bases that match TRBD1. Input material: memory (CD45RO+) T cells sorted from blood. CDR3 DNA sequence: TGTGCCAGCAGTTTAATCGGGCAGGGGGCGGTACACGAGCAGTACTTC. This sequence encodes CASSLIGQGAVHEQYF.